This paragraph reports one T cell receptor (beta chain). These data originate in a study of control samples from healthy donors and cancer patients. Measured with immunoSEQ multiplex PCR; TCRdb has only the in-frame clones, and not every one. This sample has some 130,000 clones; under 90% occur once, and the top ten carry 6% to 9.5%. This sequence originates from a man aged 45-60 years with head and neck cancer. The source material was PBMCs.

The CDR3 DNA is TGTGCCAGCAGTGAAGGGGCAGGGGCGTACGAGCAGTACTTC. Translated, it gives CASSEGAGAYEQYF. The V call is TRBV6-1, the J call TRBJ2-7; TRBD1 is a possible D gene (6 bases). The CDR3 sequence is 14 residues long. CDR1 MNHNS and CDR2 SASEGT come from the germline V gene. V was pared by 1 base and J by 4 bases, with 11 bases between.